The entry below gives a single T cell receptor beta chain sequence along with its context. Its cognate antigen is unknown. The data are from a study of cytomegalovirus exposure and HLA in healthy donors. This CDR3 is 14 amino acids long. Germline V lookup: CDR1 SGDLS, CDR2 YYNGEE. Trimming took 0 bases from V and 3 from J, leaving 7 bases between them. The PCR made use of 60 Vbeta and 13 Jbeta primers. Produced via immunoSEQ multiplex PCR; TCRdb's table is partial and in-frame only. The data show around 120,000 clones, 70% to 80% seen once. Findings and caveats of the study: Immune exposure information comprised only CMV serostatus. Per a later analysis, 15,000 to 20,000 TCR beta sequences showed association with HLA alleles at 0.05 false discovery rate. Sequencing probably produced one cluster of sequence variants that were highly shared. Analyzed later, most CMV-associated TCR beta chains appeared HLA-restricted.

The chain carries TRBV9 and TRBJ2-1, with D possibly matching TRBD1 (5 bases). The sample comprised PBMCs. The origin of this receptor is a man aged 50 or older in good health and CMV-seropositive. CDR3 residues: CASSVEGNYNEQFF. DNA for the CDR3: TGTGCCAGCAGCGTAGAGGGGAACTACAATGAGCAGTTCTTC. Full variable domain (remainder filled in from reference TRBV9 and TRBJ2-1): DSGVTQTPKHLITATGQRVTLRCSPRSGDLSVYWYQQSLDQGLQFLIQYYNGEERAKGNILERFSAQQFPDLHSELNLSSLELGDSALYFCASSVEGNYNEQFFGPGTRLTVL.